The source of this T cell receptor (beta chain) is a study of Graves' ophthalmopathy and Graves' hyperthyroidism. This clonotype has at least ten counts. V was trimmed by 6 bases and J by 0 bases, leaving 8 bases between them. CDR1 and CDR2 from the germline V gene are MDHEN and SYDVKM. This CDR3 comprises 13 residues. The sequenced template was RNA, covering the TCR beta CDR3 region. RT-PCR in the first round used HTBI primers; a second-round multiplex PCR followed. MiXCR, run by TCRdb on the multiplex PCR reads, gives a single entry per CDR3 protein. The profile shows about 400,000 distinct CDR3 sequences, around 20% of them singletons. Establishment of the diagnosis relied upon clinical symptoms, serum thyroxine, TRAb, thyroid ultrasound and orbital computed tomography.

Sequences were obtained from peripheral blood. V is TRBV28 and J is TRBJ2-5, with a tentative D call TRBD2 (5 bases). The clonotype comes from a woman aged 18-35 years with stable Graves' hyperthyroidism. CDR3 residues: CASRQTNQETQYF. The CDR3 region has the DNA TGTGCCAGCAGACAGACTAACCAAGAGACCCAGTACTTC.